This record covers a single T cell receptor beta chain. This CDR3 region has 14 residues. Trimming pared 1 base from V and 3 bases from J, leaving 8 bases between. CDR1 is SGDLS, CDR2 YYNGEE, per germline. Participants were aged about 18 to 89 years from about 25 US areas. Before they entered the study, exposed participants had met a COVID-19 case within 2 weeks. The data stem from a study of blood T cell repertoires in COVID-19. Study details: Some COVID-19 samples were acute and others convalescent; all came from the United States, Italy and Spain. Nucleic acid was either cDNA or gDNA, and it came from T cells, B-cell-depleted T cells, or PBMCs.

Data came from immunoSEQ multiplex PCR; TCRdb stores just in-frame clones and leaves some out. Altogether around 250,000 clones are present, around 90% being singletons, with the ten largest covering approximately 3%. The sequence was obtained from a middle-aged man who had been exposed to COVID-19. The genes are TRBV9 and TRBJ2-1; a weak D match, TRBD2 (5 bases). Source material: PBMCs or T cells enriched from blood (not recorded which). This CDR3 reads CASSVTGFYNEQFF. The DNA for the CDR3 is TGTGCCAGCAGCGTAACGGGGTTCTACAATGAGCAGTTCTTC.